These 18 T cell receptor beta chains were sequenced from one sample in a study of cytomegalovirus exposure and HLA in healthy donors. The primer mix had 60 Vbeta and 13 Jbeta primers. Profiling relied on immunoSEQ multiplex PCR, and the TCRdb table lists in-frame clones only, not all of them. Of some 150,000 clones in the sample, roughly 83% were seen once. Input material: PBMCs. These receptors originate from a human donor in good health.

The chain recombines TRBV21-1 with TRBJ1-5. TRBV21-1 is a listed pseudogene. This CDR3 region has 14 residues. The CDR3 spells CASSKRVCCQPQHF. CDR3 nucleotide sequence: TGTGCCAGCAGCAAAAGAGTTTGTTGTCAGCCCCAGCATTTT.

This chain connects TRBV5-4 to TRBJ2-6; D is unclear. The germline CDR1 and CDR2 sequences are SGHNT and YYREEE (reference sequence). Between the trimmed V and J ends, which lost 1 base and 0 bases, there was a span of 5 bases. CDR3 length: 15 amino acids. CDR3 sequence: CASSLISSGANVLTF. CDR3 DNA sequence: TGTGCCAGCAGCTTGATTAGCTCTGGGGCCAACGTCCTGACTTTC.

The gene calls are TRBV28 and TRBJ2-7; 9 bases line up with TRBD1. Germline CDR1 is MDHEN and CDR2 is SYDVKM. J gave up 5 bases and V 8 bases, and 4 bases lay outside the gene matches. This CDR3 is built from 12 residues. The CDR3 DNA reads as TGTGCCAGCCGGGACAGGGTCCACGAGCAGTACTTC. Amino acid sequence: CASRDRVHEQYF.

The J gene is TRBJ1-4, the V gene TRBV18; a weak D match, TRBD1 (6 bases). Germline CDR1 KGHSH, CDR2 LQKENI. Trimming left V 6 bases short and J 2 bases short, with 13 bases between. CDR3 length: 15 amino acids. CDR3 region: CASSLAGQTNEKLFF. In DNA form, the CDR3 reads TGTGCCAGCTCCCTCGCCGGACAGACTAATGAAAAACTGTTTTTT.

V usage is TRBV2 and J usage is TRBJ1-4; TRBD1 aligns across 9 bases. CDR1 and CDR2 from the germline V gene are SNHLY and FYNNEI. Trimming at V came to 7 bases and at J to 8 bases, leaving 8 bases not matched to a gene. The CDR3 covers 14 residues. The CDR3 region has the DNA TGTGCCAGCATTAAGGACAGGGGCAGCGAAAAACTGTTTTTT. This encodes CASIKDRGSEKLFF.

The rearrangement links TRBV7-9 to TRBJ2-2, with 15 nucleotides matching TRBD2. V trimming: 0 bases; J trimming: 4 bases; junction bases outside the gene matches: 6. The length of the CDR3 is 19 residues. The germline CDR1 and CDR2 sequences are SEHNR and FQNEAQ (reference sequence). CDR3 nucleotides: TGTGCCAGCAGCTTAGCGCCGGGACTAGCGGGAGGACTCACCGGGGAGCTGTTTTTT. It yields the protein CASSLAPGLAGGLTGELFF. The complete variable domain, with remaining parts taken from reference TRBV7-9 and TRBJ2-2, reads DTGVSQNPRHKITKRGQNVTFRCDPISEHNRLYWYRQTLGQGPEFLTYFQNEAQLEKSRLLSDRFSAERPKGSFSTLEIQRTEQGDSAMYLCASSLAPGLAGGLTGELFFGEGSRLTVL.

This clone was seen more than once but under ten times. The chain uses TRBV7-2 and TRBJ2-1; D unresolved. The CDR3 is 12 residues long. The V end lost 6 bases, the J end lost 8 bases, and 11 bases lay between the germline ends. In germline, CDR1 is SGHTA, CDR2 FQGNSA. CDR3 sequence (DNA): TGTGCCAGCAGACCTGACTCCGATGAGCAGTTCTTC. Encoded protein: CASRPDSDEQFF. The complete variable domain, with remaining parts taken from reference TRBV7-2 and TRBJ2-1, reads GAGVSQSPSNKVTEKGKDVELRCDPISGHTALYWYRQSLGQGLEFLIYFQGNSAPDKSGLPSDRFSAERTGGSVSTLTIQRTQQEDSAVYLCASRPDSDEQFFGPGTRLTVL.

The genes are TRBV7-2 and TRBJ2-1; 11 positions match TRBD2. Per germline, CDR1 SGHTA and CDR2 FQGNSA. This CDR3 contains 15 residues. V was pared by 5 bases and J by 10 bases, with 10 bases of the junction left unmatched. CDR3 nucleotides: TGTGCCAGCAGCCCGACTAGCGGGACCCTAACGGAGCAGTTCTTC. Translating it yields CASSPTSGTLTEQFF.

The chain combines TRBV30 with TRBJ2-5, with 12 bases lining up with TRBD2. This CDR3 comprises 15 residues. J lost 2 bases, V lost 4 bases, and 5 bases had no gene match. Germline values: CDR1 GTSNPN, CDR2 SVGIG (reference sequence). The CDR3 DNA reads TGTGCCTGGACTAGCGGGGGGGCCGAACAAGAGACCCAGTACTTC. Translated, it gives CAWTSGGAEQETQYF.

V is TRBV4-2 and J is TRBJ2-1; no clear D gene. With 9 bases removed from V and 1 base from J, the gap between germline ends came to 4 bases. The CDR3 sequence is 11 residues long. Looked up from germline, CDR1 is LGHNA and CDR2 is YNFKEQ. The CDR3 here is CASRSYNEQFF. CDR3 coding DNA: TGTGCCAGTCGGTCCTACAATGAGCAGTTCTTC.

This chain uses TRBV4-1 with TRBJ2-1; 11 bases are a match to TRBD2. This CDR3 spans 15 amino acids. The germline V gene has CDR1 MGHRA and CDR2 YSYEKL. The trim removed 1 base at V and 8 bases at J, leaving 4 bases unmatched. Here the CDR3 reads CASSQVTGLADEQFF. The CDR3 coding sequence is TGCGCCAGCAGCCAAGTGACGGGACTAGCGGATGAGCAGTTCTTC.

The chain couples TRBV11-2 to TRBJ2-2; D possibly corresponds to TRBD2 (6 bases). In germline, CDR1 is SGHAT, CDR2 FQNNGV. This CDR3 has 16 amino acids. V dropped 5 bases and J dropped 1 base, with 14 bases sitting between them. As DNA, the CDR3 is TGTGCCAGCAGCCACCGGGGGACGGGGAACACCGGGGAGCTGTTTTTT. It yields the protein CASSHRGTGNTGELFF. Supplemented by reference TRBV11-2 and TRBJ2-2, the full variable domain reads EAGVAQSPRYKIIEKRQSVAFWCNPISGHATLYWYQQILGQGPKLLIQFQNNGVVDDSQLPKDRFSAERLKGVDSTLKIQPAKLEDSAVYLCASSHRGTGNTGELFFGEGSRLTVL.

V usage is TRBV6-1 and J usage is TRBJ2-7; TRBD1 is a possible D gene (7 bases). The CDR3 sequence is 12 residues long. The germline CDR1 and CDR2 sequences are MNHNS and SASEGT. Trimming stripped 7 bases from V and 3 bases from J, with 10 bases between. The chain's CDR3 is CASNRGGYEQYF. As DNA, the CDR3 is TGTGCCAGCAACAGGGGAGGCTACGAGCAGTACTTC.

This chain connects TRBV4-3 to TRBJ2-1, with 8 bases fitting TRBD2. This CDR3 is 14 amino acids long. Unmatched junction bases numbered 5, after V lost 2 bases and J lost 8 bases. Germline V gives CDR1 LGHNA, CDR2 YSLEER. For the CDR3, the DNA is TGCGCCAGCAGCCAACGAGCGGGAGCCGATGAGCAGTTCTTC. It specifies CASSQRAGADEQFF.

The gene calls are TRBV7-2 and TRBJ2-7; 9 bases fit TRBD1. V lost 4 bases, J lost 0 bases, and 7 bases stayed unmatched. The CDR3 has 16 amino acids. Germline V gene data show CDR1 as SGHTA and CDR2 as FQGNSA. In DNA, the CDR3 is TGTGCCAGCAGCTCCTACAGGGGGCCCAACTCCTACGAGCAGTACTTC. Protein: CASSSYRGPNSYEQYF.

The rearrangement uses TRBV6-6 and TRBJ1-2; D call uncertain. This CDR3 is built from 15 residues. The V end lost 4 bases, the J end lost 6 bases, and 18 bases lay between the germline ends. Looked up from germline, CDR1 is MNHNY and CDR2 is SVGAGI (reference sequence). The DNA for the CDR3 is TGTGCCAGCAGTTCTTACTCGGGGAGGCCCAATGGCTACACCTTC. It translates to CASSSYSGRPNGYTF.

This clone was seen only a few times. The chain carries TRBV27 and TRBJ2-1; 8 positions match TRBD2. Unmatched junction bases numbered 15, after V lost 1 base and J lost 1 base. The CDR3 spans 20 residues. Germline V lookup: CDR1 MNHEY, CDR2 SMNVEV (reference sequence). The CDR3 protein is CASSLYSILGTSGSYNEQFF. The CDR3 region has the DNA TGTGCCAGCAGTTTATATTCAATCTTGGGTACTAGCGGATCCTACAATGAGCAGTTCTTC.

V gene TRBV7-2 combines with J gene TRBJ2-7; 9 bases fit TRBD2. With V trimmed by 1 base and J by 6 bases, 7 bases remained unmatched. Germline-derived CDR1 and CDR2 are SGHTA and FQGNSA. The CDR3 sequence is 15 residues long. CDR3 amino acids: CASSLGGTSFSEQYF. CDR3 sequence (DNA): TGTGCCAGCAGCTTAGGAGGGACTAGCTTTAGCGAGCAGTACTTC.